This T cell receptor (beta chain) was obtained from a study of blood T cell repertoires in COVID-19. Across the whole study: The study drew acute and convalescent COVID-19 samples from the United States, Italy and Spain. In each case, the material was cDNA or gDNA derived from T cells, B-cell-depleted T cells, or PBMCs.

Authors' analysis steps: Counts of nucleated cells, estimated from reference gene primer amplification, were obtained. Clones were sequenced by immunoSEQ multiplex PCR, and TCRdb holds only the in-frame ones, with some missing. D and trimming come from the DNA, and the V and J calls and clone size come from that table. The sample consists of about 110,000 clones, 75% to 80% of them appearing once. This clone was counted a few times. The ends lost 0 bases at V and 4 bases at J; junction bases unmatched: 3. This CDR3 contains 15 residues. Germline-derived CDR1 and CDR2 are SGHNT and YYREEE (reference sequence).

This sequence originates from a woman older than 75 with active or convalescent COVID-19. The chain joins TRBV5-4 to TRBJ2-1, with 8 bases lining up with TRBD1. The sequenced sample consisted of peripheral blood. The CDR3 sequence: CASSLDRTGYNEQFF. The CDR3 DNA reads TGTGCCAGCAGCTTGGATCGGACAGGGTACAATGAGCAGTTCTTC.